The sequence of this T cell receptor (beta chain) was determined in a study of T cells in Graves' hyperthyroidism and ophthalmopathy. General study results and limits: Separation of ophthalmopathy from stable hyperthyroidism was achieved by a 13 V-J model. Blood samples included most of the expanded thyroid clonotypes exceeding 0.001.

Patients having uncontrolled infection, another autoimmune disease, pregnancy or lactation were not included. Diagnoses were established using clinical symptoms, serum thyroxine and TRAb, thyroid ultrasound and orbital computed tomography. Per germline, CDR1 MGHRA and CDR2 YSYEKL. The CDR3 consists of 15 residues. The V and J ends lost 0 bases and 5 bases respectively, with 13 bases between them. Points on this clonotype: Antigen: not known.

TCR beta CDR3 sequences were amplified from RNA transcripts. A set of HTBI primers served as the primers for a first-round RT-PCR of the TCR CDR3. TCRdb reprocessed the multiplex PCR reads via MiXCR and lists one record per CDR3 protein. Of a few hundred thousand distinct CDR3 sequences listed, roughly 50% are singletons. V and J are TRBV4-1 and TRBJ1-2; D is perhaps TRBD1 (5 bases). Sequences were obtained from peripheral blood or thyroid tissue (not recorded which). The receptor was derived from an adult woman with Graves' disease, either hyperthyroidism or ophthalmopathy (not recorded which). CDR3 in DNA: TGCGCCAGCAGCCAAGATAACGGGACGCAATATGGCTACACCTTC. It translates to CASSQDNGTQYGYTF.